Each of the 12 T cell receptor beta chains below was sequenced from the same sample in a study of post-analysis software for immune sequencing data. Findings and caveats of the study: The five TRBV segments detected at higher frequency in patients than in controls included TRBV5-6, TRBV5-1 and TRBV20-1.

Antigen specificity for these receptors is unknown. The TCR beta cDNA libraries carried unique molecular identifiers. Each CDR3 protein is one row after TCRdb ran MiXCR on the PCR reads. The data show hundreds of thousands of distinct CDR3 sequences, with 59% seen just once and about 11% held by the top ten. Sequenced: blood. The receptor source for this set is a girl aged 2 to 10 with multiple sclerosis.

This rearrangement joins TRBV4-1 to TRBJ2-4; 9 nucleotides line up with TRBD2. Germline V gene sequence: CDR1 MGHRA, CDR2 YSYEKL. Trimming took 0 bases from V and 2 from J; bases not matched to a gene: 5. The CDR3 has 17 residues. Here the CDR3 reads CASSQEWAGGTKNIQYF. CDR3 coding DNA: TGCGCCAGCAGCCAAGAATGGGCGGGAGGGACCAAAAACATTCAGTACTTC.

The J gene is TRBJ1-1, the V gene TRBV5-6, with D perhaps TRBD1 (6 bases). Germline CDR1 is SGHDT and CDR2 is YYEEEE. This CDR3 spans 15 amino acids. V was cut by 2 bases and J by 1 base, with 12 bases left in between. CDR3 DNA sequence: TGTGCCAGCAGCTTCTACACAGGGTGGAACACTGAAGCTTTCTTT. This gives the protein CASSFYTGWNTEAFF.

The chain combines TRBV7-2 with TRBJ1-5, with 9 bases fitting TRBD1. The length of the CDR3 is 16 residues. The V and J ends lost 5 bases and 4 bases, in that order; junction bases with no gene match: 9. The germline V gene encodes CDR1 SGHTA and CDR2 FQGNSA. CDR3 sequence reads: CASSRLYRGLNQPQHF. CDR3 sequence (DNA): TGTGCCAGCAGCAGACTTTACAGGGGGCTAAATCAGCCCCAGCATTTT.

The V call is TRBV6-1, the J call TRBJ2-4, with 7 bases matching TRBD2. After removal of 2 bases from V and 5 bases from J, the junction contained 3 bases not matched to a gene. This CDR3 region has 14 residues. The V gene's germline CDR1 is MNHNS and CDR2 SASEGT. The chain's CDR3 is CASSEPGLQNIQYF. CDR3 DNA: TGTGCCAGCAGTGAACCGGGACTACAAAACATTCAGTACTTC.

The chain joins TRBV9 to TRBJ1-2, with D uncertain. This CDR3 has 13 residues. The ends were cut back, 3 bases at V and 4 bases at J, with 10 bases in the middle. Germline V gene lookup returns CDR1 SGDLS and CDR2 YYNGEE. The CDR3 region is CASSAPESYGYTF. Written as DNA, the CDR3 is TGTGCCAGCAGCGCTCCAGAGTCCTATGGCTACACCTTC.

This clonotype came up a few times. The chain couples TRBV20-1 to TRBJ2-1, with D hard to call. The V end lost 0 bases, the J end lost 9 bases, and 6 bases lay between the germline ends. Germline-derived CDR1 and CDR2 are DFQATT and SNEGSKA (reference sequence). This CDR3 spans 11 amino acids. The CDR3: CSARDALEQFF. The CDR3 DNA sequence: TGCAGTGCTAGAGATGCGCTTGAGCAGTTCTTC.

This clonotype appeared a few times. The V and J genes are TRBV10-1 and TRBJ2-1, with D possibly matching TRBD2 (6 bases). Germline CDR1 WNHNN, CDR2 SYGVQD (reference sequence). The CDR3 sequence is 13 residues long. The V end was cut by 9 bases, the J end by 6 bases, with 15 bases between. CDR3 DNA: TGCGCCAGTGCAGGGACTTTACTCAATGAGCAGTTCTTC. It yields the protein CASAGTLLNEQFF.

This clonotype was observed once. This chain joins TRBV7-9 and TRBJ2-3, with D possibly being TRBD2 (6 bases). This CDR3 is built from 13 residues. Germline V gene lookup returns CDR1 SEHNR and CDR2 FQNEAQ (reference sequence). The V and J ends lost 2 bases and 7 bases respectively, with 10 bases between them. CDR3 sequence reads: CASSLSGDYTQYF. CDR3 DNA sequence: TGTGCCAGCAGCTTATCGGGGGATTATACGCAGTATTTT.

The chain combines TRBV20-1 with TRBJ2-1; D is unclear. The germline V gene has CDR1 DFQATT and CDR2 SNEGSKA (reference sequence). The CDR3 runs to 13 residues. The V gene lost 6 bases and the J gene lost 2 bases, with 11 bases spanning the gap. The CDR3: CSAPRLPYNEQFF. The CDR3 bases are TGCAGTGCCCCGAGACTGCCCTACAATGAGCAGTTCTTC.

There are a few counts of this clonotype. The chain employs TRBV2 and TRBJ2-5; no firm D call. CDR3 length equals 14 residues. Germline loops: CDR1 SNHLY, CDR2 FYNNEI. The ends were cut back, 3 bases at V and 5 bases at J, with 13 bases in the middle. The CDR3 region has the DNA TGTGCCAGCAGTGACCCCCCTTCACCGGAGACCCAGTACTTC. Encoded protein: CASSDPPSPETQYF. Full variable domain (missing parts from reference TRBV2 and TRBJ2-5): EPEVTQTPSHQVTQMGQEVILRCVPISNHLYFYWYRQILGQKVEFLVSFYNNEISEKSEIFDDQFSVERPDGSNFTLKIRSTKLEDSAMYFCASSDPPSPETQYFGPGTRLLVL.

This chain joins TRBV29-1 and TRBJ1-5, with D possibly TRBD1 on 5 matching bases. There are 14 residues in the CDR3. V was pared by 5 bases and J by 5 bases, with 16 bases between. In germline, CDR1 is SQVTM, CDR2 ANQGSEA. The CDR3 sequence: CSVTSAGIDQPQHF. The CDR3 bases are TGCAGCGTTACATCGGCAGGGATCGATCAGCCCCAGCATTTT.

The chain joins TRBV2 to TRBJ2-7, with TRBD2 as a possible D gene (6 bases). V lost 4 bases, J lost 0 bases, and 16 bases lay in between. Germline CDR1 is SNHLY and CDR2 is FYNNEI. CDR3 length: 16 amino acids. The CDR3 is CASSGPGERSSYEQYF. CDR3 DNA: TGTGCCAGCAGTGGGCCGGGGGAGCGGAGCTCCTACGAGCAGTACTTC. Filled out from reference TRBV2 and TRBJ2-7, the complete variable domain reads EPEVTQTPSHQVTQMGQEVILRCVPISNHLYFYWYRQILGQKVEFLVSFYNNEISEKSEIFDDQFSVERPDGSNFTLKIRSTKLEDSAMYFCASSGPGERSSYEQYFGPGTRLTVT.